The 23 T cell receptor beta chains given below trace back to one sample, sequenced in a study of T cell responses to AZD1222 COVID-19 vaccine. Assay used: immunoSEQ multiplex PCR; TCRdb lists only in-frame clones, some missing. The sample lists over 50,000 clones, about 81% occurring once. This material consisted of peripheral blood, taken 28 days after the second AZD1222 dose. Source of these receptors: an adult who received the AZD1222 COVID-19 vaccine.

This chain joins TRBV28 and TRBJ1-5; 7 bases are a match to TRBD1. Germline CDR1 and CDR2: MDHEN and SYDVKM. V was pared by 5 bases and J by 7 bases, with 8 bases of the junction left unmatched. The CDR3 has 14 residues. This chain's CDR3 is CASSKTGRAQPQHF. DNA for the CDR3: TGTGCCAGCAGTAAGACAGGGAGGGCCCAGCCCCAGCATTTT.

The chain uses TRBV5-1 and TRBJ2-3; 7 bases line up with TRBD2. Trimming took 6 bases from V and 4 from J; bases not matched to a gene: 8. This CDR3 comprises 14 residues. The germline V gene has CDR1 SGHRS and CDR2 YFSETQ. This CDR3 is CASKRRAGADTQYF. Written as DNA, the CDR3 is TGCGCCAGCAAGCGGAGGGCGGGGGCAGATACGCAGTATTTT.

The rearrangement links TRBV5-4 to TRBJ1-2, with TRBD1 identical over 7 bases. CDR3 length: 15 residues. The V gene end was trimmed by 4 bases and the J gene end by 4 bases; junction bases not matched to a gene: 10. Per germline, CDR1 SGHNT and CDR2 YYREEE (reference sequence). The CDR3 DNA is TGTGCCAGCAGCAAGGACAGGCGGAGGACCTATGGCTACACCTTC. Residues: CASSKDRRRTYGYTF.

The chain carries TRBV9 and TRBJ1-2; 8 bases fit TRBD1. The CDR3 contains 15 residues. With 4 bases clipped from V and 7 bases from J, the junction kept 12 bases outside the gene matches. Germline CDR1 is SGDLS and CDR2 is YYNGEE. Here the CDR3 reads CASSLVGTGGSGYTF. The CDR3, as DNA: TGTGCCAGCAGCTTGGTCGGGACAGGAGGCTCTGGCTACACCTTC.

The rearrangement links TRBV4-2 to TRBJ2-7; D is unresolved. CDR1 and CDR2 (germline): LGHNA, YNFKEQ. This CDR3 is built from 16 residues. The V end was cut by 0 bases, the J end by 1 base, with 13 bases between. The CDR3 loop reads CASSQDFGEPSYEQYF. The CDR3 nucleotides are TGTGCCAGCAGCCAAGACTTCGGCGAACCGTCCTACGAGCAGTACTTC.

The chain recombines TRBV19 with TRBJ1-2; TRBD1 matches 8 bases. The CDR3 covers 14 residues. V trimming: 1 base; J trimming: 9 bases; junction bases outside the gene matches: 7. Germline assignment: CDR1 LNHDA and CDR2 SQIVND (reference sequence). The CDR3 nucleotides read TGTGCCAGTAGTATAGGTGTACAGGGGGTTAGCTACACCTTC. Residues: CASSIGVQGVSYTF.

The V and J genes are TRBV5-6 and TRBJ2-1; 10 bases are a match to TRBD2. This CDR3 has 14 amino acids. Trimming took 6 bases from V and 8 from J; bases not matched to a gene: 8. CDR1 is SGHDT, CDR2 YYEEEE, per germline. The DNA for the CDR3 is TGTGCCAGCAAACCGGGACTAGCGATCGATGAGCAGTTCTTC. The encoded protein is CASKPGLAIDEQFF. The variable domain in full, with the rest retrieved from reference TRBV5-6 and TRBJ2-1, is DAGVTQSPTHLIKTRGQQVTLRCSPKSGHDTVSWYQQALGQGPQFIFQYYEEEERQRGNFPDRFSGHQFPNYSSELNVNALLLGDSALYLCASKPGLAIDEQFFGPGTRLTVL.

This chain connects TRBV5-1 to TRBJ2-7; D possibly corresponds to TRBD2 (5 bases). Trimming shortened V by 4 bases and J by 5 bases, and 16 bases separated the two germline ends. This CDR3 has 14 residues. Germline V gene sequence: CDR1 SGHRS, CDR2 YFSETQ. In DNA, the CDR3 is TGCGCCAGCAGCCTATATGGAGGCATCGACGAGCAGTACTTC. Residues: CASSLYGGIDEQYF.

This clone was counted only a few times. The V and J genes are TRBV6-5 and TRBJ1-1, with D possibly TRBD1 on 5 matching bases. CDR1 and CDR2 (germline): MNHEY, SVGAGI. CDR3 length: 14 amino acids. Trimming cost V 6 bases and J 1 base, with 12 bases left between them. The CDR3 protein is CASSNLGQNTEAFF. The CDR3, as DNA: TGTGCCAGCAGCAACCTAGGACAGAACACTGAAGCTTTCTTT.

This clone was observed once. The chain recombines TRBV27 with TRBJ2-7; no reliable D call. Trimming left V 8 bases short and J 2 bases short, with 13 bases between. The CDR3 covers 13 residues. CDR1 and CDR2 from the germline V gene are MNHEY and SMNVEV (reference sequence). Here the CDR3 DNA reads TGTGCCAGCGCCCTGGCGGCTACCTACGAGCAGTACTTC. It encodes CASALAATYEQYF.

The chain uses TRBV11-3 and TRBJ2-1; 12 bases align to TRBD2. The ends lost 1 base at V and 8 bases at J; junction bases unmatched: 6. The length of the CDR3 is 16 residues. Germline CDR1 is SGHNT and CDR2 is YENEEA. The CDR3 loop reads CASSLGLAGAIDEQFF. In DNA form, the CDR3 reads TGTGCCAGCAGCTTAGGACTAGCGGGAGCAATTGATGAGCAGTTCTTC.

The V gene is TRBV18, the J gene TRBJ2-2; D remains unclear. The germline V gene encodes CDR1 KGHSH and CDR2 LQKENI. The V end was cut by 0 bases, the J end by 0 bases, with 8 bases between. The CDR3 has 16 residues. The CDR3, as DNA: TGTGCCAGCTCACCACCTGGTAGGGCGAACACCGGGGAGCTGTTTTTT. Translation: CASSPPGRANTGELFF.

CDR3 in amino acids: CASSDSLAGVAYEQYF. The DNA of the CDR3 is TGTGCCAGCAGCGATAGCTTAGCGGGAGTCGCCTACGAGCAGTACTTC. V usage is TRBV11-2 and J usage is TRBJ2-7; 9 nucleotides agree with TRBD2. Germline-derived CDR1 and CDR2 are SGHAT and FQNNGV. V lost 5 bases and J lost 2; bases outside the gene matches: 10. The CDR3 loop spans 16 amino acids.

The chain carries TRBV6-2 or TRBV6-3 and TRBJ1-6; D is unclear. This CDR3 has 13 residues. V was pared by 5 bases and J by 11 bases, with 13 bases between. Germline CDR1 MNHEY, CDR2 SVGEGT. CDR3 protein: CASSRGEGAPLHF. CDR3 in DNA: TGTGCCAGCAGTCGGGGAGAGGGAGCACCCCTCCACTTT.

V is TRBV6-6 and J is TRBJ2-7, with 8 bases identical to TRBD1. The CDR3 loop spans 13 amino acids. Germline V gene data show CDR1 as MNHNY and CDR2 as SVGAGI (reference sequence). J was trimmed by 6 bases and V by 11 bases; bases with no gene match: 12. In DNA form, the CDR3 reads TGTGCCGCGGCATGGCAGGGGGCCCGCGAGCAGTACTTC. Its translation is CAAAWQGAREQYF.

This clone was observed once. The chain joins TRBV9 to TRBJ2-3; D possibly corresponds to TRBD1 (6 bases). The CDR3 consists of 15 residues. V shed 4 bases and J shed 0 bases, with 12 bases lying between them. Germline CDR1 and CDR2: SGDLS and YYNGEE. CDR3 residues: CASSPTGWSTDTQYF. CDR3 sequence (DNA): TGTGCCAGCAGCCCCACAGGGTGGAGCACAGATACGCAGTATTTT.

The CDR3 DNA is TGTGCCAGTGTGGGGGGGCCGATCATGAACACTGAAGCTTTCTTT. This codes for CASVGGPIMNTEAFF. The chain links TRBV19 to TRBJ1-1; perhaps TRBD1 as D (6 bases). Germline lookup yields CDR1 LNHDA and CDR2 SQIVND (reference sequence). This CDR3 is 15 amino acids long. V was shortened by 8 bases and J by 0 bases, with 16 bases between the two germline ends.

The V gene is TRBV28, the J gene TRBJ1-2; a weak D match, TRBD1 (5 bases). The CDR3 sequence is 15 residues long. CDR1 is MDHEN and CDR2 is SYDVKM in the germline V gene. The ends were cut back, 6 bases at V and 4 bases at J, with 18 bases in the middle. CDR3 sequence: CASSYIIRDSYGYTF. In DNA form, the CDR3 reads TGTGCCAGCAGCTATATAATCAGGGACTCCTATGGCTACACCTTC.

The chain joins TRBV27 to TRBJ1-1; no clear D gene. CDR1 and CDR2 from the germline V gene are MNHEY and SMNVEV (reference sequence). The CDR3 has 16 residues. Trimming left V 4 bases short and J 0 bases short, with 15 bases between. CDR3 protein: CASSSLLAGMNTEAFF. In DNA, the CDR3 is TGTGCCAGCAGTTCCTTGCTGGCCGGGATGAACACTGAAGCTTTCTTT.

This clone was seen only a few times. CDR3 loop: CASSFGTGRRELETQYF. CDR3 bases: TGTGCCAGCAGTTTTGGGACGGGCAGGCGGGAGTTAGAGACCCAGTACTTC. The chain joins TRBV28 to TRBJ2-5, with 7 bases matching TRBD2. Germline CDR1 and CDR2: MDHEN and SYDVKM. The CDR3 length is 17 residues. V lost 3 bases and J lost 4; bases outside the gene matches: 14. The whole variable domain, filled in from reference TRBV28 and TRBJ2-5, reads DVKVTQSSRYLVKRTGEKVFLECVQDMDHENMFWYRQDPGLGLRLIYFSYDVKMKEKGDIPEGYSVSREKKERFSLILESASTNQTSMYLCASSFGTGRRELETQYFGPGTRLLVL.

The rearrangement joins TRBV27 to TRBJ2-3; 9 positions match TRBD1. The CDR3 covers 15 residues. J lost 4 bases, V lost 5 bases, and 7 bases had no gene match. CDR1 MNHEY and CDR2 SMNVEV come from the germline V gene (reference sequence). This CDR3 is CASSTRTGASDTQYF. CDR3 DNA sequence: TGTGCCAGCAGTACGCGGACAGGGGCATCAGATACGCAGTATTTT.

This chain uses TRBV7-3 with TRBJ2-3; TRBD2 agrees at 14 bases. The CDR3 covers 16 residues. The germline V gene has CDR1 SGHTA and CDR2 FQGTGA. The trim removed 5 bases at V and 4 bases at J, leaving 5 bases unmatched. The CDR3 sequence: CASSKGLAGAADTQYF. The CDR3 DNA follows: TGTGCCAGCAGCAAGGGACTAGCGGGAGCGGCAGATACGCAGTATTTT.

The J gene is TRBJ2-7, the V gene TRBV11-2; TRBD1 is a possible D gene (6 bases). Per germline, CDR1 SGHAT and CDR2 FQNNGV. Trimming removed 1 base at V and 3 bases at J, with 10 bases between. The CDR3 sequence is 14 residues long. CDR3 amino acids: CASSLAVGHYEQYF. In DNA, the CDR3 is TGTGCCAGCAGCTTAGCCGTGGGACACTACGAGCAGTACTTC.